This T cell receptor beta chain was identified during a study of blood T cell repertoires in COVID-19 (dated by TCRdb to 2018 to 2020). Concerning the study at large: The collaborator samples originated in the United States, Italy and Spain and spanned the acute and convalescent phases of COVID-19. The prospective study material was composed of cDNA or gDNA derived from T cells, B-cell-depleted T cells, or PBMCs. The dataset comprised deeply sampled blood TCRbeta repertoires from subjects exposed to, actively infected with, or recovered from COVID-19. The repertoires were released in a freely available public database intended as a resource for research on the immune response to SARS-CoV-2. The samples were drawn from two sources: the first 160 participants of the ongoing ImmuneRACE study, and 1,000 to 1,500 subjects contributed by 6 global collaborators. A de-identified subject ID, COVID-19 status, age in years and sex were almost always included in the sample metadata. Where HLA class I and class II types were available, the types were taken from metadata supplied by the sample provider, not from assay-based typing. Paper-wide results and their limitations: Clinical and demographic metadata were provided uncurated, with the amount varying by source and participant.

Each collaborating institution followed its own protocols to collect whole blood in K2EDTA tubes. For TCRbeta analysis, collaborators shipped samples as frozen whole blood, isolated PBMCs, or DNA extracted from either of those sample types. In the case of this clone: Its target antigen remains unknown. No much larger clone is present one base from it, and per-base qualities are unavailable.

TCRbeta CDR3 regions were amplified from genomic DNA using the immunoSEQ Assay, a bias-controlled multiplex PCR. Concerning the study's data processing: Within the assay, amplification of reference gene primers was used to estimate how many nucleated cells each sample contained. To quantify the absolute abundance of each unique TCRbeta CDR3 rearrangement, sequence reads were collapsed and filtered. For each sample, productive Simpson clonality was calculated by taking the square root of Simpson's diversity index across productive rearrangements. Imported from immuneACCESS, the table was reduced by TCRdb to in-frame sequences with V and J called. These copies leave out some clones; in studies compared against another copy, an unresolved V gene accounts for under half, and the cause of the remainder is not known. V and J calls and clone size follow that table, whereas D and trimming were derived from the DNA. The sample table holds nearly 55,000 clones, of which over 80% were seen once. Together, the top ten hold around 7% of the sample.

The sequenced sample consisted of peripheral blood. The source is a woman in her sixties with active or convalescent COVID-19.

DNA sequence: TGTGCCAGCAGCAACTCCCAGGGGGCGTTCAGTGGCTACACCTTC. Its protein product is CASSNSQGAFSGYTF. The chain is encoded by TRBV9 joined to TRBJ1-2, with TRBD1 matching 8 junction bases. V is pruned by 4 bases and J by 7 bases, leaving 12 bases of the junction without a gene match. The germline V gene gives CDR1 as SGDLS and CDR2 as YYNGEE. CDR3 length: 15 amino acids, cysteine to phenylalanine. The DNA shown is the 45-base CDR3, in frame from base 1.